The 32 T cell receptor beta chains below were found in one sample sequenced in a study of tissue T cells after allogeneic stem cell transplantation. Data came from immunoSEQ multiplex PCR; TCRdb stores just in-frame clones and leaves some out. The table lists roughly 7,800 clones, around 37% of them singletons. Sample time point: mouse harvest day 14 after allogeneic transplant. Each mouse received 10^7 T-cell-depleted marrow cells plus 10^6 splenic CD5+ T cells by tail vein. Sequencing was done on a sample of skin. The receptors shown here come from a female BALB/c mouse given C57BL/6 T cells with graft-versus-host disease after an allogeneic hematopoietic cell transplant.

Comment on this clone: These gene names are mouse names. The read ends 1 residue early relative to the CDR3; the germline J gene fills the gap. The chain has TRBV2 and TRBJ2-1; D not certain. The CDR3 contains 12 residues. V was clipped by 5 bases and J by 5 bases, with 7 bases between them. Germline V gene sequence: CDR1 LGHNA, CDR2 YSYQKL. The CDR3 DNA, read in part, is TGTGCCAGCAGCGAACCGGATGCTGAGCAGTTC. This gives the protein CASSEPDAEQF. The whole CDR3 is CASSEPDAEQFF.

Worth noting for this clone: Gene names denote mouse genes. With the read ending 1 residue before the CDR3 end, the germline J gene is used to fill in that end. The gene calls are TRBV26 and TRBJ2-1, with a tentative D call TRBD1 (6 bases). The CDR3 covers 14 residues. V was trimmed by 3 bases and J by 3 bases, leaving 9 bases between them. CDR1 and CDR2 from the germline V gene are KGHPV and FQNQEV (reference sequence). The CDR3 loop reads CASSLGQLYAEQFF. The CDR3 DNA, read in part, is TGTGCCAGCAGTCTCGGACAGCTCTATGCTGAGCAGTTC.

This clone was recorded a few times. Gene names and germline refer to mouse. The read is 1 residue too short to cover the CDR3 end, so that end is filled in from the germline J gene. This sequence joins TRBV13-3 and TRBJ2-3; D not resolved. The germline gives CDR1 NNHDY, CDR2 SYVADS. The CDR3 is 13 amino acids. Trimming removed 5 bases from V and 1 base from J, with 8 bases in between. The CDR3 protein is CASRGSGAETLYF. The CDR3 bases that were read are TGTGCCAGCAGGGGGTCTGGTGCAGAAACGCTGTAT.

This clone was seen only a few times. These gene names are mouse names. The read comes to an end 1 residue before the CDR3 does, leaving the germline J gene to fill in the end. The chain has TRBV26 and TRBJ1-4; D possibly corresponds to TRBD1 (5 bases). The V and J ends lost 6 bases and 3 bases respectively, with 8 bases between them. Germline V gives CDR1 KGHPV, CDR2 FQNQEV (reference sequence). The CDR3 covers 13 residues. The covered CDR3 bases are TGTGCCAGCAGCAGACAGACCAACGAAAGATTATTT. Translating gives CASSRQTNERLF. The whole CDR3 sequence reads CASSRQTNERLFF. The variable domain in full, completed from reference TRBV26 and TRBJ1-4, reads NSKVIQTPRYLVKGQGQKAKMRCIPEKGHPVVFWYQQNKNNEFKFLINFQNQEVLQQIDMTEKRFSAECPSNSPCSLEIQSSEAGDSALYLCASSRQTNERLFFGHGTKLSVL.

In its sample, this clone was seen once. Mouse germline and gene names are used. Read coverage stops 1 residue before the CDR3 terminus; the germline J gene supplies the remainder. The chain combines TRBV26 with TRBJ2-3; a possible D gene is TRBD1 (5 bases). V shed 2 bases and J shed 3 bases, with 12 bases lying between them. The length of the CDR3 is 15 residues. Germline V gene data show CDR1 as KGHPV and CDR2 as FQNQEV (reference sequence). The sequenced CDR3 bases are TGTGCCAGCAGTCTGAGGCCAGGGAGGGCAGAAACGCTGTAT. Amino acids: CASSLRPGRAETLY. In full, the CDR3 is CASSLRPGRAETLYF.

On this clone itself: Germline and genes here are mouse. The read falls 1 residue short of the CDR3 end, and the missing part is taken from the germline J gene. The chain recombines TRBV26 with TRBJ1-4, with D unclear. The CDR3 runs to 14 residues. The germline V gene has CDR1 KGHPV and CDR2 FQNQEV (reference sequence). V was clipped by 0 bases and J by 2 bases, with 4 bases between them. The CDR3 protein is CASSLSGSNERLFF. The CDR3 bases that were read are TGTGCCAGCAGTCTGTCAGGGTCCAACGAAAGATTATTT. Together with reference TRBV26 and TRBJ1-4, the CDR3 gives the full variable domain: NSKVIQTPRYLVKGQGQKAKMRCIPEKGHPVVFWYQQNKNNEFKFLINFQNQEVLQQIDMTEKRFSAECPSNSPCSLEIQSSEAGDSALYLCASSLSGSNERLFFGHGTKLSVL.

Concerning this clone itself: Genes and germline come from the mouse. The sequenced fragment ends 1 residue before the CDR3 boundary, so the rest is inferred from the germline J gene. The chain recombines TRBV26 with TRBJ1-2; no reliable D call. The germline V and J ends were trimmed by 2 bases and 4 bases, with 8 bases remaining between them. Germline V gene data show CDR1 as KGHPV and CDR2 as FQNQEV (reference sequence). CDR3 length: 13 residues. CDR3 DNA (partial): TGTGCCAGCAGTCTGGGGGAAAGCTCCGACTACACC. Translated: CASSLGESSDYT. In full, the CDR3 reads CASSLGESSDYTF. Variable domain in full (rest from reference TRBV26 and TRBJ1-2): NSKVIQTPRYLVKGQGQKAKMRCIPEKGHPVVFWYQQNKNNEFKFLINFQNQEVLQQIDMTEKRFSAECPSNSPCSLEIQSSEAGDSALYLCASSLGESSDYTFGSGTRLLVI.

Details on this clone: Genes here carry mouse names. Read coverage stops 1 residue before the CDR3 terminus; the germline J gene supplies the remainder. The gene calls are TRBV16 and TRBJ1-3; D remains ambiguous. Trimming took off 2 bases at V and 1 base at J, with 3 bases between the two ends. Looked up from germline, CDR1 is SGHSA and CDR2 is FRNQAP. The CDR3 sequence is 13 residues long. CDR3 DNA, as far as it was read: TGTGCAAGCAGCTTATCGTCTGGAAATACGCTCTAT. Amino acids: CASSLSSGNTLY. The whole CDR3 protein is CASSLSSGNTLYF. The full variable domain, completed using reference TRBV16 and TRBJ1-3, is NAGVIQTPRHKVTGKGQEATLWCEPISGHSAVFWYRQTIVQGLEFLTYFRNQAPIDDSGMPKERFSAQMPNQSHSTLKIQSTQPQDSAVYLCASSLSSGNTLYFGEGSRLIVV.

Regarding this clone: The gene names here belong to mouse. The CDR3 bases that were read are TGTGCCAGCAGCTACAGCGGGAATGGAAATACGCTCTAT. Its protein is CASSYSGNGNTLY. The entire CDR3 is CASSYSGNGNTLYF. This chain joins TRBV3 and TRBJ1-3; D ambiguous. The DNA ends 1 residue before the CDR3 does, and the rest of the CDR3 is filled in from the germline J gene. Trimming cost V 4 bases and J 3 bases, with 10 bases left between them. There are 14 residues in the CDR3. Germline V CDR1 and CDR2: SNHLY, FYNGKV (reference sequence). The complete variable domain, with remaining parts taken from reference TRBV3 and TRBJ1-3, reads GPKVLQIPSHQIIDMGQMVTLNCDPVSNHLYFYWYKQILGQQMEFLVNFYNGKVMEKSKLFKDQFSVERPDGSYFTLKIQPTALEDSAVYFCASSYSGNGNTLYFGEGSRLIVV.

This clone appeared a few times. The gene symbols are mouse symbols. The read finishes 1 residue shy of the CDR3 end, and the germline J gene is used to complete it. The chain carries TRBV26 and TRBJ1-3, with D hard to call. The germline V and J ends were trimmed by 3 bases and 0 bases, with 9 bases remaining between them. The CDR3 covers 15 residues. CDR1 is KGHPV, CDR2 FQNQEV, per germline (reference sequence). This CDR3 reads CASSLAGYSGNTLYF. The covered CDR3 bases are TGTGCCAGCAGTCTAGCCGGGTATTCTGGAAATACGCTCTAT.

The sample holds a few counts of this clone. Gene names and germline match the mouse. The missing CDR3 end, 1 residue past where the read stops, is filled in from the germline J gene. The same CDR3 is also encoded by other DNA sequences in this sample. The chain is built from TRBV26 and TRBJ1-1; TRBD1 is a possible D gene (5 bases). The CDR3 is 13 amino acids. Germline lookup yields CDR1 KGHPV and CDR2 FQNQEV (reference sequence). Trimming pared 2 bases from V and 4 bases from J, leaving 8 bases between. The covered CDR3 bases are TGTGCCAGCAGTCTGGGGGGTGGCACAGAAGTCTTC. Its protein is CASSLGGGTEVF. The CDR3 in its entirety is CASSLGGGTEVFF.

This clone occurred a few times. Germline and genes here are mouse. The CDR3 end lies 1 residue beyond the end of the read and is filled in from the germline J gene. The chain uses TRBV26 and TRBJ1-6; 10 nucleotides agree with TRBD1. TRBJ1-6 is labeled an ORF, and its function is uncertain. Germline loops: CDR1 KGHPV, CDR2 FQNQEV (reference sequence). J lost 6 bases, V lost 4 bases, and 3 bases had no gene match. CDR3 size: 15 residues. CDR3 sequence: CASSRTGGGNSPLYF. The CDR3 bases that were read are TGTGCCAGCAGTCGGACAGGGGGAGGTAATTCGCCCCTCTAC.

This clone is medium-sized (0.01 to 0.1%) in the sample. Gene names are mouse gene names. The sequenced fragment ends 1 residue before the CDR3 boundary, so the rest is inferred from the germline J gene. V is TRBV26 and J is TRBJ1-2, with unresolved D. Germline V CDR1 and CDR2: KGHPV, FQNQEV (reference sequence). V was pared by 2 bases and J by 9 bases, with 7 bases between. The CDR3 has 11 residues. CDR3 DNA, as far as it was read: TGTGCCAGCAGTCTGGAGACCTACTACACC. Translation: CASSLETYYT. The full CDR3 reads CASSLETYYTF.

In regard to this clone: Genes and germline come from the mouse. Sequencing ends 1 residue short of the CDR3 end; the germline J gene provides the rest. The chain carries TRBV26 and TRBJ2-1, with 8 positions matching TRBD1. CDR3 length: 15 amino acids. J lost 4 bases, V lost 2 bases, and 4 bases had no gene match. Germline CDR1 is KGHPV and CDR2 is FQNQEV (reference sequence). The sequenced part of the CDR3 DNA is TGTGCCAGCAGTCTGGGGCAGGGGGCGTATGCTGAGCAGTTC. Amino acid sequence: CASSLGQGAYAEQF. From start to end, the CDR3 is CASSLGQGAYAEQFF.

A word on this clone: Mouse names are used for the genes. The CDR3 is cut off 1 residue early in the read; its end comes from the germline J gene. This chain joins TRBV3 and TRBJ2-3; 8 bases line up with TRBD2. The ends lost 6 bases at V and 0 bases at J; junction bases unmatched: 5. This CDR3 has 15 residues. Germline V lookup: CDR1 SNHLY, CDR2 FYNGKV (reference sequence). CDR3 region: CASSRTGYSAETLYF. Incomplete CDR3 DNA: TGTGCCAGCAGTCGGACTGGGTATAGTGCAGAAACGCTGTAT.

This clone showed up just a few times. Gene and germline names: mouse. This chain's CDR3 is CASSIRGVSAETLYF. The covered CDR3 bases are TGTGCCAGCAGTATTAGGGGAGTTAGTGCAGAAACGCTGTAT. The gene calls are TRBV19 and TRBJ2-3, with D tentatively TRBD1 (5 bases). The read is 1 residue too short to cover the CDR3 end, so that end is filled in from the germline J gene. V was shortened by 2 bases and J by 0 bases, with 10 bases between the two germline ends. The CDR3 contains 15 residues. The germline V gene encodes CDR1 FNHDT and CDR2 SITEND (reference sequence). Variable domain in full (rest from reference TRBV19 and TRBJ2-3): GGIITQTPKFLIGQEGQKLTLKCQQNFNHDTMYWYRQDSGKGLRLIYYSITENDLQKGDLSEGYDASREKKSSFSLTVTSAQKNEMAVFLCASSIRGVSAETLYFGSGTRLTVL.

This clone was picked up a small number of times. Gene names and germline match the mouse. The read terminates 1 residue before the CDR3 end, so the remaining end is supplied by the germline J gene. This chain uses TRBV26 with TRBJ2-5; either TRBD1 or TRBD2 may supply D (5 bases each). V was shortened by 1 base and J by 0 bases, with 8 bases between the two germline ends. Germline V CDR1 and CDR2: KGHPV, FQNQEV (reference sequence). The CDR3 totals 15 residues. CDR3 region: CASSLWGFNQDTQYF. The part of the CDR3 DNA that was read is TGTGCCAGCAGTCTGTGGGGGTTTAACCAAGACACCCAGTAC.

This clone has more than one count but fewer than ten. Gene names denote mouse genes. The read ends 1 residue before the CDR3 terminus; that terminus is restored from the germline J gene. The rearrangement joins TRBV19 to TRBJ1-4; 9 nucleotides agree with TRBD1. The ends lost 5 bases at V and 4 bases at J; junction bases unmatched: 3. Looked up from germline, CDR1 is FNHDT and CDR2 is SITEND (reference sequence). The CDR3 contains 14 residues. The sequenced part of the CDR3 DNA is TGTGCCAGCAGGACAGGGGGTGTCAACGAAAGATTATTT. Its translation is CASRTGGVNERLF. The complete CDR3 reads CASRTGGVNERLFF.

For this clone: Gene names are the mouse ones. The read is 1 residue too short to cover the CDR3 end, so that end is filled in from the germline J gene. The chain employs TRBV13-3 and TRBJ1-5, with 10 positions matching TRBD1. Germline V gene data show CDR1 as NNHDY and CDR2 as SYVADS. V trimming: 4 bases; J trimming: 1 base; junction bases outside the gene matches: 5. This CDR3 region has 16 residues. The part of the CDR3 DNA that was read is TGTGCCAGCAGTCCTGGGACAGGGGAGAACAACCAGGCTCCGCTT. Translating it yields CASSPGTGENNQAPL. In full, the CDR3 is CASSPGTGENNQAPLF.

For this clone: Mouse names are used for the genes. The part of the CDR3 DNA that was read is TGTGCCTGGAGTCGCTCGACTGGGGGTTTTGAACAGTAC. It yields the protein CAWSRSTGGFEQY. The entire CDR3 protein reads CAWSRSTGGFEQYF. V and J are TRBV31 and TRBJ2-7; 9 nucleotides match TRBD2. The CDR3 goes on 1 residue after the read ends, and that part is filled in from the germline J gene. The germline gives CDR1 GKSSPN, CDR2 SITVG. The CDR3 length is 14 residues. The junction had 7 bases not matched to a gene; V was cut back by 1 base and J by 6 bases.

A remark on this clone: The genes and germline here are from mouse. Coverage ceases 1 residue before the CDR3 finishes, and the germline J gene fills in the end. The J gene is TRBJ1-1, the V gene TRBV13-1, with D possibly being TRBD1 (5 bases). V dropped 0 bases and J dropped 0 bases, with 9 bases sitting between them. The germline V gene has CDR1 NSHNY and CDR2 SYGAGN. This CDR3 region has 15 residues. The CDR3 bases that were read are TGTGCCAGCAGTGATGGGCCAGGGTCAAACACAGAAGTCTTC. Translated: CASSDGPGSNTEVF. The complete CDR3 protein is CASSDGPGSNTEVFF.

This clone was seen more than once but under ten times. Gene labels here are mouse ones. CDR3 DNA, as far as it was read: TGTGCCAGCAGTCTGGGGGTAGGAAATACGCTCTAT. Its translation: CASSLGVGNTLY. The full CDR3 sequence reads CASSLGVGNTLYF. The rearrangement joins TRBV26 to TRBJ1-3, with D unresolved. Read data end 1 residue before the CDR3 end; the end is taken from the germline J gene. Deletions cut 2 bases from V and 4 bases from J, with 6 bases between. CDR1 is KGHPV, CDR2 FQNQEV, per germline (reference sequence). CDR3 length equals 13 residues. The variable domain in full, with the rest retrieved from reference TRBV26 and TRBJ1-3, is NSKVIQTPRYLVKGQGQKAKMRCIPEKGHPVVFWYQQNKNNEFKFLINFQNQEVLQQIDMTEKRFSAECPSNSPCSLEIQSSEAGDSALYLCASSLGVGNTLYFGEGSRLIVV.

Comments on this clone: The genes and germline here are from mouse. The chain's CDR3 is CASSPYTGGREVFF. CDR3 DNA (partial): TGTGCCAGCAGTCCCTATACAGGGGGCAGGGAAGTCTTC. J is TRBJ1-1 and V is TRBV15; 9 nucleotides match TRBD1. Read coverage stops 1 residue before the CDR3 terminus; the germline J gene supplies the remainder. The germline gives CDR1 SGHND, CDR2 FRSKSL. J lost 8 bases, V lost 5 bases, and 9 bases had no gene match. There are 14 residues in the CDR3.

This clone was detected only a few times. Here the gene names and germline are mouse. The read terminates 1 residue before the CDR3 end, so the remaining end is supplied by the germline J gene. The chain uses TRBV23 and TRBJ1-3. Looked up from germline, CDR1 is KGHTA and CDR2 is FQNQQP. The CDR3 consists of 16 residues. CDR3 protein: CSSSQSGGAYGNTLYF. Incomplete CDR3 DNA: TGCTCCAGCAGTCAATCGGGGGGGGCATATGGAAATACGCTCTAT.

Of note for this clone: Gene names and germline refer to mouse. Read data end 1 residue before the CDR3 end; the end is taken from the germline J gene. The rearrangement links TRBV15 to TRBJ2-7; possibly TRBD2 for D (7 bases). Germline lookup yields CDR1 SGHND and CDR2 FRSKSL. The CDR3 loop spans 13 amino acids. The V end lost 1 base, the J end lost 7 bases, and 11 bases lay between the germline ends. CDR3 loop: CASSLGGAREQYF. The DNA read from the CDR3 is TGTGCCAGCAGTTTAGGGGGGGCGCGAGAACAGTAC.

Comment on this clone: Gene names are mouse gene names. Read sequence stops 1 residue before the CDR3 end, and the germline J gene provides the missing end. Other DNA variants within this sample encode the same CDR3. The chain recombines TRBV26 with TRBJ1-1; perhaps TRBD1 as D (5 bases). The V gene lost 4 bases and the J gene lost 3 bases, with 9 bases spanning the gap. CDR3 length equals 13 residues. The germline gives CDR1 KGHPV, CDR2 FQNQEV (reference sequence). The covered CDR3 bases are TGTGCCAGCAGTCCCCAGGGTGACACAGAAGTCTTC. Its protein product is CASSPQGDTEVF. In full, the CDR3 is CASSPQGDTEVFF. The variable domain in full, with the rest retrieved from reference TRBV26 and TRBJ1-1, is NSKVIQTPRYLVKGQGQKAKMRCIPEKGHPVVFWYQQNKNNEFKFLINFQNQEVLQQIDMTEKRFSAECPSNSPCSLEIQSSEAGDSALYLCASSPQGDTEVFFGKGTRLTVV.

Notes on this clone: The listed genes are named as in mouse. The read ends 1 residue before the CDR3 terminus; that terminus is restored from the germline J gene. J is TRBJ1-2 and V is TRBV16; D perhaps matches TRBD1 (6 bases). V was trimmed by 0 bases and J by 4 bases, leaving 6 bases between them. Per the germline V gene, CDR1 is SGHSA and CDR2 is FRNQAP. The CDR3 consists of 13 residues. CDR3 DNA, as far as it was read: TGTGCAAGCAGCTTAGACAGGGGCTCCGACTACACC. Protein sequence: CASSLDRGSDYT. The entire CDR3 is CASSLDRGSDYTF.

Regarding this clone: Gene labels here are mouse ones. The read finishes 1 residue shy of the CDR3 end, and the germline J gene is used to complete it. The chain has TRBV31 and TRBJ1-2; maybe TRBD1 (6 bases). Germline V gene sequence: CDR1 GKSSPN, CDR2 SITVG. The V end was cut by 1 base, the J end by 4 bases, with 7 bases between. CDR3 length: 12 residues. CDR3 in amino acids: CAWSRGASDYTF. CDR3 DNA (partial): TGTGCCTGGAGTCGGGGGGCCTCCGACTACACC. Together with reference TRBV31 and TRBJ1-2, the CDR3 gives the full variable domain: AQTIHQWPVAEIKAVGSPLSLGCTIKGKSSPNLYWYWQATGGTLQQLFYSITVGQVESVVQLNLSASRPKDDQFILSTEKLLLSHSGFYLCAWSRGASDYTFGSGTRLLVI.

By share of the sample, this clone is medium-sized (0.01 to 0.1%). Gene names denote mouse genes. The CDR3 end is not reached by the read, which stops 1 residue before it; the germline J gene fills it in. The J gene is TRBJ1-2, the V gene TRBV13-2; possible D gene TRBD1, 5 bases. Trimming cost V 3 bases and J 2 bases, with 8 bases left between them. The germline V gene has CDR1 NNHNN and CDR2 SYGAGS (reference sequence). The CDR3 is 13 amino acids. CDR3 residues: CASGGPGNSDYTF. The sequenced part of the CDR3 DNA is TGTGCCAGCGGTGGTCCAGGGAACTCCGACTACACC.

As regards this clone: All gene names here are mouse names. The CDR3 extends 1 residue past the end of the read, so its final part is completed from the germline J gene. This sequence joins TRBV2 and TRBJ2-7; D tentatively fits TRBD1 or TRBD2 (5 bases each). The CDR3 runs to 13 residues. Germline assignment: CDR1 LGHNA and CDR2 YSYQKL. Trimming stripped 0 bases from V and 7 bases from J, with 10 bases between. CDR3 DNA (partial): TGTGCCAGCAGCCAAGAACGGGGGTGGGAACAGTAC. It translates to CASSQERGWEQY. The full CDR3 reads CASSQERGWEQYF.

As concerns this clone: Germline and genes here are mouse. The CDR3 is cut off 1 residue early in the read; its end comes from the germline J gene. The V and J genes are TRBV26 and TRBJ1-1; D gene ambiguous. V was pared by 2 bases and J by 1 base, with 5 bases between. The CDR3 runs to 13 residues. Germline CDR1 KGHPV, CDR2 FQNQEV (reference sequence). The CDR3 bases that were read are TGTGCCAGCAGTCTGGGGGTAAACACAGAAGTCTTC. Its protein product is CASSLGVNTEVF. The full-length CDR3 reads as CASSLGVNTEVFF.

Note on this clone: Gene and germline names: mouse. The read ends 1 residue early relative to the CDR3; the germline J gene fills the gap. The chain joins TRBV12-2 to TRBJ1-6, with D unresolved. TRBJ1-6 is classed as an ORF, of uncertain function. The germline V and J ends were trimmed by 4 bases and 7 bases, with 10 bases remaining between them. This CDR3 is 13 amino acids long. Germline V gives CDR1 SGHLS, CDR2 HYDKME. CDR3 region: CASSAGLNSPLYF. The sequenced CDR3 bases are TGTGCCAGCTCCGCCGGTCTCAATTCGCCCCTCTAC.